This T cell receptor beta chain derives from a study of PD-L1 blockade in urothelial cancer. At the level of the study: Bladder-origin urothelial cancer in males covered about 85% of the 29 patients.

Each patient presented with locally advanced or metastatic urothelial carcinoma. V gave up 1 base and J gave up 9 bases; unmatched junction bases: 5. Germline V gene sequence: CDR1 SGHTA, CDR2 FQGNSA. The CDR3 consists of 14 residues. Here immunoSEQ multiplex PCR was the method, and the copy in TCRdb shows in-frame clones only, minus some. The sample has approximately 58,000 clones, roughly four fifths seen once. The material was PBMCs, obtained around atezolizumab (anti-PD-L1) treatment. V usage is TRBV7-2 and J usage is TRBJ2-7, with 11 bases fitting TRBD2. The receptor comes from a man aged 70 or older with urothelial cancer. Written as DNA, the CDR3 is TGTGCCAGCAGCTTAGAACTAGCGGGAGATCGGCAGTACTTC. Its translation is CASSLELAGDRQYF.